The sequence of this TCR beta chain was determined in a study of T cells in Graves' hyperthyroidism and ophthalmopathy. Study conclusions and caveats: Blood also carried most thyroid clonotypes expanded above 0.001.

Points on this clonotype: Its antigen is not known.

The study included ophthalmopathy patients with Clinical Activity Score at least 3, NOSPECS grade at least 4 and duration under 3 months. Thyroid ultrasound and orbital computed tomography, with clinical symptoms and serum thyroxine and TRAb, informed diagnoses. The PBMCs studied were ones that came from roughly 9.4 ml fresh peripheral blood. There were TCR beta CDR3 regions amplified from RNA transcripts. HTBI primers were used for first-round RT-PCR of the TCR CDR3. TCRdb fed the multiplex PCR reads into MiXCR, producing one record per CDR3 protein. The sample shows about 610,000 distinct CDR3 sequences, approximately 15% of them seen only once. This CDR3 region has 15 residues. The J segment lost 6 bases and the V segment lost 1 base, leaving 10 bases of the junction unmatched. Germline V gene lookup returns CDR1 DFQATT and CDR2 SNEGSKA (reference sequence).

The TCR sequence derives from a middle-aged woman with Graves' ophthalmopathy. The chain employs TRBV20-1 and TRBJ1-1; 8 bases line up with TRBD1. The material sequenced was blood. The CDR3 DNA is TGCAGTGCTAGAGTTCTTAGACAGGGGTCTGCTGAAGCTTTCTTT. It yields the protein CSARVLRQGSAEAFF.